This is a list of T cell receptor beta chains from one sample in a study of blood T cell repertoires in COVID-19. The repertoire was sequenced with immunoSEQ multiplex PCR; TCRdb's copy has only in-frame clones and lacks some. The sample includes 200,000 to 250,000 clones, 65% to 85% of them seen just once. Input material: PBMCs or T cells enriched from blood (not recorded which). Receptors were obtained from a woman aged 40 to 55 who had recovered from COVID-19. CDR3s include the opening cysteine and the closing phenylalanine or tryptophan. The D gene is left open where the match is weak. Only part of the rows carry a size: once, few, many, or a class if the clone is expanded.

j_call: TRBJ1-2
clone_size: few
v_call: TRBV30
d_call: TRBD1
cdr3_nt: TGTGCCTGGAGTGTAACCCTCACAGGGGGCGCGGATGGCTACACCTTC
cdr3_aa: CAWSVTLTGGADGYTF

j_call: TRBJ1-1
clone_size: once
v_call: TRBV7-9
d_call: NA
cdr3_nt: TGTGCCAGCAGCTTAACACCGAACACTGAAGCTTTCTTT
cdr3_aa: CASSLTPNTEAFF

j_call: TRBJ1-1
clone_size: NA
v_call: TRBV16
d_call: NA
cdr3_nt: TGTGCCAGCAGCCAATCAATCAGCACTGAAGCTTTCTTT
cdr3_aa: CASSQSISTEAFF

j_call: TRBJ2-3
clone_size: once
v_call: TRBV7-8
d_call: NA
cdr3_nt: TGTGCCAGCCAAAGAAGCGCCAACACAGATACGCAGTATTTT
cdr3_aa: CASQRSANTDTQYF

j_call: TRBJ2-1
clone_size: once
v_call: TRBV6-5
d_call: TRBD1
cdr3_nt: TGTGCCAGCAAAACAGGGGGAAATGAGCAGTTCTTC
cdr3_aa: CASKTGGNEQFF

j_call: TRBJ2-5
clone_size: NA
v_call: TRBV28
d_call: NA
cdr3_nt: TGTGCCAGCAGACTCGAGGAGACCCAGTACTTC
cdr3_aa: CASRLEETQYF

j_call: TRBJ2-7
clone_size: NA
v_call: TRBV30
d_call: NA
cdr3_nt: TGTGCCTGGAGCGGGTTAACGGGGGTTCGGGAGCAGTACTTC
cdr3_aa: CAWSGLTGVREQYF

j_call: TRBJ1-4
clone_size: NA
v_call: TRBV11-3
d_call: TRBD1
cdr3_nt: TGTGCCAGCAGCACCTCAGGGGGCTTTAATGAAAAACTGTTTTTT
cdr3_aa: CASSTSGGFNEKLFF

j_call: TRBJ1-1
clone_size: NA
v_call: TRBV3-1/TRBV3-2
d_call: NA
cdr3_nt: TGTGCCAGCAGCCATTTGGATAGGCACTATGAAGCTTTCTTT
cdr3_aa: CASSHLDRHYEAFF

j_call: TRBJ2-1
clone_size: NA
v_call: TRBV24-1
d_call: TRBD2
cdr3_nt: TGTGCCACCAGTGATCGGGGACTAGCGGACGTCTACAATGAGCAGTTCTTC
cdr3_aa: CATSDRGLADVYNEQFF

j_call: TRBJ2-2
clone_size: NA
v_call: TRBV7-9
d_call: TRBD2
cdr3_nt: TGTGCCAGCAGCCCGGGGGGGACTAGCGGGAGACGTAGCACCGGGGAGCTGTTTTTT
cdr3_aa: CASSPGGTSGRRSTGELFF

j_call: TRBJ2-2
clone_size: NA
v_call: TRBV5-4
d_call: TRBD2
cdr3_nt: TGTGCCAGCAGCACTGGGACTAGCGGATACACCGGGGAGCTGTTTTTT
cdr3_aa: CASSTGTSGYTGELFF

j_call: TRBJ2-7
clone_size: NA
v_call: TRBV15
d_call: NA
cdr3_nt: TGTGCCACCAGCCCAGTGGCAGGGGTAGCCGAGCAGTACTTC
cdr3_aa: CATSPVAGVAEQYF

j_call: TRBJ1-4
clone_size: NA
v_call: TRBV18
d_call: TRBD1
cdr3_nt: TGTGCCAGCTCACCACAGCCGGGACAGGGAAGTGATAGCGAAAAACTGTTTTTT
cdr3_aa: CASSPQPGQGSDSEKLFF

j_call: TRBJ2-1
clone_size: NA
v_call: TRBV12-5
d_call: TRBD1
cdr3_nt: TGTGCTAGTGGTAGACAGGGACCCTACAATGAGCAGTTCTTC
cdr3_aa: CASGRQGPYNEQFF

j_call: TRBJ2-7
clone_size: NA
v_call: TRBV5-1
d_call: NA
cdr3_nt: TGCGCCAGCAGCTCTGCACCGGGTCAGGGCCGCTACGAGCAGTACTTC
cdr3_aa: CASSSAPGQGRYEQYF

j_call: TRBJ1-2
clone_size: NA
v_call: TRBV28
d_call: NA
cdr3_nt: TGTGCCAGCAGTCCGAGACTCTATGGCTACACCTTC
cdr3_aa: CASSPRLYGYTF

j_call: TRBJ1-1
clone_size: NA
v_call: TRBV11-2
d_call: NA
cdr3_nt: TGTGCCAGCAGCTTCAGACGCGGGGGACCCGCTTCGCGGACTGAAGCTTTCTTT
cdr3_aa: CASSFRRGGPASRTEAFF

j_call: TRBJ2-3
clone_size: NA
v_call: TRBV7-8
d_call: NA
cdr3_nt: TGTGCCAGCAGCTTCTTCGGGAGAGGGGCAGATACGCAGTATTTT
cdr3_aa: CASSFFGRGADTQYF

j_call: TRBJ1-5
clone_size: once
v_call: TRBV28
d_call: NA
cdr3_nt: TGTGCCATAAACCCTGACAGGAGAGTCAATCAGCCCCAGCATTTT
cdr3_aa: CAINPDRRVNQPQHF

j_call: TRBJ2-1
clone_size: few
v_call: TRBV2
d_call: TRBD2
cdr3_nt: TGTGCCAGCGCCGGGACTAACTACAATGAGCAGTTCTTC
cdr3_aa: CASAGTNYNEQFF

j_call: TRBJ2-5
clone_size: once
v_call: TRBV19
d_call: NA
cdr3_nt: TGTGCCAGTAGCTCCTTCCGGGACGCCGGGGGGACCCAGTACTTC
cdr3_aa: CASSSFRDAGGTQYF

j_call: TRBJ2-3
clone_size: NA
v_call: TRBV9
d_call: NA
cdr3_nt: TGTGCCAGCAGCGTAGGTAGCGGCACAGATACGCAGTATTTT
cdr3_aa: CASSVGSGTDTQYF

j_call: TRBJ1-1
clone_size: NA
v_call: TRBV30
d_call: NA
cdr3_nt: TGTGCCTGGAGTCCCATACAGTGGTTGAACACTGAAGCTTTCTTT
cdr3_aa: CAWSPIQWLNTEAFF

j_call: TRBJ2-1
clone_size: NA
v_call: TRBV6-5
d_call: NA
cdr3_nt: TGTGCCAGCAGCTTACAGGGCTGGAATGAGCAGTTCTTC
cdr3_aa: CASSLQGWNEQFF

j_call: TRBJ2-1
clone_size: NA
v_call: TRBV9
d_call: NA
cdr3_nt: TGTGCCAGCAGCGGGGGGGCTACAGGGGCTAATGAGCAGTTCTTC
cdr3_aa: CASSGGATGANEQFF

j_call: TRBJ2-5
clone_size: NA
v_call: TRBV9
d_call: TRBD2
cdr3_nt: TGTGCCAGCAGCGCGGGGACTAGCGGAGAGACCCAGTACTTC
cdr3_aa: CASSAGTSGETQYF

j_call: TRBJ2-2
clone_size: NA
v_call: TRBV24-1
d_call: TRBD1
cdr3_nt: TGTGCCACCAGTGATGGACAGGCCGGGGAGCTGTTTTTT
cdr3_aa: CATSDGQAGELFF

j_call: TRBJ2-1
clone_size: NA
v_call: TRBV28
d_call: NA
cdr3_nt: TGTGCCAGCAGTCAACAGGGAAATGAGCAGTTCTTC
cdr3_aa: CASSQQGNEQFF

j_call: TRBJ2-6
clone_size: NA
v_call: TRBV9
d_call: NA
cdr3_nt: TGTGCCAGCAGCGTTAACAGTGCCCTAGGGGCCAACGTCCTGACTTTC
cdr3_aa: CASSVNSALGANVLTF

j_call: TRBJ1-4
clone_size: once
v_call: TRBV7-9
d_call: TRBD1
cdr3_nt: TGTGCCAGCAGCGCCCGGGACAGGGTTGGTGAAAAACTGTTTTTT
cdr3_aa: CASSARDRVGEKLFF

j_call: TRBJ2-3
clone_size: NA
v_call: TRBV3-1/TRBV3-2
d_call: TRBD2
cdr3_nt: TGTGCCAGCAGCCAAGAAACCTTTAGCGGGAGGGCCACAGTGGCGCAGTATTTT
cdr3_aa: CASSQETFSGRATVAQYF

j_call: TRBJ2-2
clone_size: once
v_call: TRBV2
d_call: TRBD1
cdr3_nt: TGTGCCAGCAGACGGACAGGGGGGAATACCGGGGAGCTGTTTTTT
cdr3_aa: CASRRTGGNTGELFF

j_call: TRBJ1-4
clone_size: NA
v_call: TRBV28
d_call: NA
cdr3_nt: TGTGCCAGCAGTTTCTCTATGTTAACTAATGAAAAACTGTTTTTT
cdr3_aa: CASSFSMLTNEKLFF

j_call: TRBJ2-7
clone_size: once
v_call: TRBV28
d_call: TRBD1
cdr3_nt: TGTGCCAGCAGTTCACCGGACAGGCCTTACGAGCAGTACTTC
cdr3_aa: CASSSPDRPYEQYF

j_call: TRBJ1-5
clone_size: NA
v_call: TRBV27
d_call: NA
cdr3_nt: TGTGCCAGCAGTTCCGGACAGCCCAATTCGGGGCCCCAGCATTTT
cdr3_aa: CASSSGQPNSGPQHF

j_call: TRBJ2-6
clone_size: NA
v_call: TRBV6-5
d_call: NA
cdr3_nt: TGTGCCAGCAGTCGCAGCGACTCTGGGGCCAACGTCCTGACTTTC
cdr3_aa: CASSRSDSGANVLTF

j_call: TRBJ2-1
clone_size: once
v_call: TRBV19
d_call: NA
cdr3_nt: TGTGCCAGTAGTATAGGGAGGGAAGAGCAGTTCTTC
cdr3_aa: CASSIGREEQFF

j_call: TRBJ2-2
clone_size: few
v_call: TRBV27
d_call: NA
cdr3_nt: TGTGCCAGCCAAGAGTATTCGGGGACCGGGGAGCTGTTTTTT
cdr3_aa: CASQEYSGTGELFF

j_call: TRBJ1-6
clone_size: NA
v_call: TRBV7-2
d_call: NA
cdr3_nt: TGTGCCAGCAGCTTAGTCAGAATTAATTCACCCCTCCACTTT
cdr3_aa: CASSLVRINSPLHF

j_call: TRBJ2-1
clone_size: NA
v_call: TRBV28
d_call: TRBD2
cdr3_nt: TGTGCCAGCAGTTACCACTCGACTAGCGCGCCCTACAATGAGCAGTTCTTC
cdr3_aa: CASSYHSTSAPYNEQFF

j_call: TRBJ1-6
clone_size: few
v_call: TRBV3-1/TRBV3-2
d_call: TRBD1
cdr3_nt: TGTGCCAGCAGCCAGGGTCCAGGGGGCAGCTCACCCCTCCACTTT
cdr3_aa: CASSQGPGGSSPLHF

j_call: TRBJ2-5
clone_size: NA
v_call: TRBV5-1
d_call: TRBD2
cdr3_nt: TGCGCCAGCAGCTTGGCGGGGGGAGCGGGGTCCCAAGAGACCCAGTACTTC
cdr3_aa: CASSLAGGAGSQETQYF

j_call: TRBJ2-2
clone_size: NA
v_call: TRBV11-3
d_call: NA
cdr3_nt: TGTGCCAGCCAAGACAGGACTTCCGGGGAGCTGTTTTTT
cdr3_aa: CASQDRTSGELFF

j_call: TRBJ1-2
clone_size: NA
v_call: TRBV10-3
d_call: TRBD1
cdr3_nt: TGTGCCATCAGTGAAGGACAGGCCTATGGCTACACCTTC
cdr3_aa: CAISEGQAYGYTF

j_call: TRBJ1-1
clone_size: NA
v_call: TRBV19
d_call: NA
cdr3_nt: TGTGCCAGTAGTATAGCGGGGGGCACAGCTTTCTTT
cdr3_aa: CASSIAGGTAFF

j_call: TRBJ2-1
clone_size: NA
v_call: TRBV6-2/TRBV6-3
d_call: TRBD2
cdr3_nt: TGTGCCAGCAGTTACGGACTAGCGGGGCGGGGTGAGCAGTTCTTC
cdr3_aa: CASSYGLAGRGEQFF

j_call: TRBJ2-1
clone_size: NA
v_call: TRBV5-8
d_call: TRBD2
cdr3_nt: TGTGCCAGCAGCCACGGACTAGCGGAGCTTTACAATGAGCAGTTCTTC
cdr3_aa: CASSHGLAELYNEQFF

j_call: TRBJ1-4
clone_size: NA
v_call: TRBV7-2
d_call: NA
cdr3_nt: TGTGCCAGCAGCTTTTTCGAGGCTGCAACTAATGAAAAACTGTTTTTT
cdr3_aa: CASSFFEAATNEKLFF

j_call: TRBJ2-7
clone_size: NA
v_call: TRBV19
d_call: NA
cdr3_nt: TGTGCCAGTAGTACAAGGGGAGGCGAGCAGTACTTC
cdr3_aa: CASSTRGGEQYF

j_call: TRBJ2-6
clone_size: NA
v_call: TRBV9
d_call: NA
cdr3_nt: TGTGCCAGCAGCGTAGAGGGGCAGGCGGACTCTGGGGCCAACGTCCTGACTTTC
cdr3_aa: CASSVEGQADSGANVLTF

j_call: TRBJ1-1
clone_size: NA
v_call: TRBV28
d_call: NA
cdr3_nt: TGTGCCAGCAGTTTACCCCAAACTGAAGCTTTCTTT
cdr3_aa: CASSLPQTEAFF

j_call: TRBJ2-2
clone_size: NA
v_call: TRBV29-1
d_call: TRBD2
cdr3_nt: TGCAGCGCTCTCGTAGCGGGGATGGTCGGGGAGCTGTTTTTT
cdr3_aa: CSALVAGMVGELFF

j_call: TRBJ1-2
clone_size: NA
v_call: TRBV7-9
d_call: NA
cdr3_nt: TGTGCCAGCAGCACACTCGACGGGAGCTATGGCTACACCTTC
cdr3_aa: CASSTLDGSYGYTF